Detailed here is one TCR beta chain. Its antigen remains unknown. This entry comes from a study of T cells after yellow fever vaccination. Points from the study as a whole: Reappearance after the booster was observed for most primary-vaccination clones (more than 95% CD4, less than 90% CD8).

The CDR3 has 11 amino acids. Germline V CDR1 and CDR2: SEHNR, FQNEAQ (reference sequence). V lost 5 bases to trimming and J lost 6 bases, with 6 bases between them. The authors made TCR cDNA by 5'RACE template switching, adding a universal primer site and UMIs. MiXCR, run by TCRdb on the 5' RACE reads, gives a single entry per CDR3 protein. Of some 220,000 distinct CDR3 sequences listed, 3% to 3.5% are singletons. The clonotype was recovered from a man younger than 35 who received the YFV17D yellow fever vaccine. This sample comprised CD4+ T cells sorted from PBMCs, obtained 10 days after the yellow fever booster vaccination. This rearrangement joins TRBV7-9 to TRBJ2-3; D is undetermined. The CDR3: CASSLYDTQYF. DNA of the CDR3: TGTGCCAGCAGCCTCTACGATACGCAGTATTTT.